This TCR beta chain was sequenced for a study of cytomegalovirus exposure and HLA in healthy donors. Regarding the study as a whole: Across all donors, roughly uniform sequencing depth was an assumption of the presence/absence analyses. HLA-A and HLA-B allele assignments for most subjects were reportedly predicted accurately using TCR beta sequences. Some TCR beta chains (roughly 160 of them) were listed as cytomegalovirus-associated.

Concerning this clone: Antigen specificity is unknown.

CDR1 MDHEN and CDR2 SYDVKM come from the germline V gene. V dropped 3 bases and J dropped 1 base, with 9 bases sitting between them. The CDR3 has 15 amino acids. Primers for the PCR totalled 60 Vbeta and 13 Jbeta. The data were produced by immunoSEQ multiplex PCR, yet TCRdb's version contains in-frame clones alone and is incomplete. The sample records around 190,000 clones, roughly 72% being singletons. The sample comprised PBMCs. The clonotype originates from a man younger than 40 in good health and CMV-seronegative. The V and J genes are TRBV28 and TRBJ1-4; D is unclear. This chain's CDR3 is CASSLGRLTNEKLFF. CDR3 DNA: TGTGCCAGCAGTTTGGGCCGGCTAACTAATGAAAAACTGTTTTTT. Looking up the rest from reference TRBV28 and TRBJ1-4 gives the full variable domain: DVKVTQSSRYLVKRTGEKVFLECVQDMDHENMFWYRQDPGLGLRLIYFSYDVKMKEKGDIPEGYSVSREKKERFSLILESASTNQTSMYLCASSLGRLTNEKLFFGSGTQLSVL.